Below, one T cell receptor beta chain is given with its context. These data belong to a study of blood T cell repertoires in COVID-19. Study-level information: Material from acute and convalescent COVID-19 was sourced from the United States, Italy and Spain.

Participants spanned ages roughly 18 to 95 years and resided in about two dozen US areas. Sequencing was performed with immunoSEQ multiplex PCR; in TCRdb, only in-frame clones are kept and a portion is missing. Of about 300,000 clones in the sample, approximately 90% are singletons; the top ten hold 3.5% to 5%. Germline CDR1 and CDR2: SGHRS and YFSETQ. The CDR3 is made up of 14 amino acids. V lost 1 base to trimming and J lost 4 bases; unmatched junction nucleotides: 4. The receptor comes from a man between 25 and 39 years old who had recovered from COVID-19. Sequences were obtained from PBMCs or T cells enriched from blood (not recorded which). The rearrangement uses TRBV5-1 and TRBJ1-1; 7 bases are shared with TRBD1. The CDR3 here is CASSLRGPVTEAFF. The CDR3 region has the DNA TGCGCCAGCAGCTTGAGGGGGCCGGTCACTGAAGCTTTCTTT.